These 17 T cell receptor beta chains were sequenced from one sample in a study of response to subunit inactivated influenza vaccine. TCRdb fed the RT-PCR reads into MiXCR, producing one record per CDR3 protein. The sample yields about 540,000 distinct CDR3 sequences, under 30% seen once. A further study also used this sample, focusing on T cells expressing NK-cell markers. That report adds: Scientists made TCR beta cDNA using 5'RACE template switching with UMIs.

The input for sequencing was CD4+ T cells sorted from PBMCs, taken about 11 days after vaccination. Receptor source: a middle-aged man who received an inactivated influenza vaccine.

This clonotype was counted a few times. V is TRBV7-9 and J is TRBJ2-6; TRBD1 matches 7 bases. Germline CDR1 reads SEHNR; CDR2 reads FQNEAQ (reference sequence). The CDR3 consists of 16 residues. Trimming removed 4 bases from V and 3 bases from J; junction bases left unmatched: 6. CDR3 coding DNA: TGTGCCAGCAGCTCCGACAGGGTGGATGGGGCCAACGTCCTGACTTTC. Protein: CASSSDRVDGANVLTF.

The chain carries TRBV10-2 and TRBJ2-3; 7 bases match TRBD1. Per germline, CDR1 WSHSY and CDR2 SAAADI. The length of the CDR3 is 13 residues. The V segment lost 6 bases and the J segment 6 bases; nucleotides outside the gene matches: 6. CDR3 nucleotides: TGCGCCAGCAGCCTTCAGGGGGTCGATACGCAGTATTTT. Protein product: CASSLQGVDTQYF.

The chain couples TRBV5-6 to TRBJ2-1; perhaps D is TRBD1 or TRBD2 (5 bases each). Trimming stripped 4 bases from V and 4 bases from J, with 18 bases between. CDR3 length equals 16 residues. The germline V gene has CDR1 SGHDT and CDR2 YYEEEE. The CDR3 DNA is TGTGCCAGCAGCCGGTTGGGGGAGATAACTTACAATGAGCAGTTCTTC. Its translation is CASSRLGEITYNEQFF.

V gene TRBV6-1 combines with J gene TRBJ1-2, with D possibly matching TRBD1 (6 bases). The V end lost 6 bases, the J end lost 0 bases, and 14 bases lay between the germline ends. CDR1 MNHNS and CDR2 SASEGT come from the germline V gene. The CDR3 spans 15 residues. The CDR3 here is CASRRTGIANYGYTF. CDR3 DNA: TGTGCCAGCAGAAGAACAGGGATCGCTAACTATGGCTACACCTTC.

At least ten counts were recorded for this clonotype. V gene TRBV4-1 combines with J gene TRBJ2-3; 12 bases line up with TRBD2. This CDR3 region has 16 residues. V was pared by 4 bases and J by 4 bases, with 6 bases of the junction left unmatched. In germline, CDR1 is MGHRA, CDR2 YSYEKL. CDR3: CASSRSSGGVSDTQYF. The CDR3 coding sequence is TGCGCCAGCAGCCGGTCTAGCGGGGGGGTATCAGATACGCAGTATTTT.

This clonotype was detected only a few times. The chain uses TRBV12-3 or TRBV12-4 and TRBJ1-6; D is unclear. CDR3 length: 14 amino acids. V lost 2 bases, J lost 9 bases, and 11 bases lay in between. The CDR3 region is CASSLSIVGSPLHF. CDR3 DNA sequence: TGTGCCAGCAGTTTATCAATAGTGGGTTCACCCCTCCACTTT.

The chain employs TRBV7-3 and TRBJ2-3; perhaps TRBD2 as D (5 bases). The CDR3 extends over 17 amino acids. Looked up from germline, CDR1 is SGHTA and CDR2 is FQGTGA. Trimming left V 2 bases short and J 0 bases short, with 15 bases between. The CDR3 DNA is TGTGCCAGCAGCTTAGGTGTGGGAGCCTCAAGCACAGATACGCAGTATTTT. Its protein is CASSLGVGASSTDTQYF.

The CDR3 sequence is CSAQSQKDRLGGQYF. The CDR3 DNA reads as TGCAGTGCCCAATCCCAGAAGGACCGCTTAGGTGGCCAGTACTTC. This rearrangement joins TRBV20-1 to TRBJ2-5, with D unresolved. Trimming stripped 6 bases from V and 10 bases from J, with 27 bases between. Germline V CDR1 and CDR2: DFQATT, SNEGSKA (reference sequence). The CDR3 runs 15 residues.

The rearrangement uses TRBV2 and TRBJ2-1; 9 nucleotides match TRBD2. The CDR3 has 15 amino acids. In germline, CDR1 is SNHLY, CDR2 FYNNEI. After removal of 8 bases from V and 7 bases from J, the junction contained 12 bases not matched to a gene. The CDR3 coding sequence is TGTGCCAGCGAGGGACGACTAGCGGTTTATAATGAGCAGTTCTTC. This sequence encodes CASEGRLAVYNEQFF. Full variable domain (missing parts from reference TRBV2 and TRBJ2-1): EPEVTQTPSHQVTQMGQEVILRCVPISNHLYFYWYRQILGQKVEFLVSFYNNEISEKSEIFDDQFSVERPDGSNFTLKIRSTKLEDSAMYFCASEGRLAVYNEQFFGPGTRLTVL.

This CDR3 is CSARENGRFEQYF. Here the CDR3 DNA reads TGCAGTGCCAGGGAGAACGGGAGGTTCGAGCAGTACTTC. V usage is TRBV20-1 and J usage is TRBJ2-7; TRBD2 aligns across 7 bases. Germline assignment: CDR1 DFQATT and CDR2 SNEGSKA (reference sequence). The CDR3 covers 13 residues. V dropped 6 bases and J dropped 6; count of bases not matched to a gene: 11.

The chain carries TRBV5-1 and TRBJ1-6, with TRBD1 as a possible D gene (5 bases). The CDR3 contains 13 residues. Germline V gene data show CDR1 as SGHRS and CDR2 as YFSETQ. Trimming shortened V by 4 bases and J by 10 bases, and 12 bases separated the two germline ends. CDR3 in DNA: TGCGCCAGCAGCGGAGACAGAGGGTCACCCCTCCACTTT. This gives the protein CASSGDRGSPLHF.

The CDR3 nucleotides are TGCGCCAGCAGCTTGGCCCCCGGGACCTATGGCTACACCTTC. Encoded protein: CASSLAPGTYGYTF. The chain has TRBV5-1 and TRBJ1-2, with D possibly being TRBD1 (5 bases). The germline gives CDR1 SGHRS, CDR2 YFSETQ. The V end was cut by 0 bases, the J end by 4 bases, with 10 bases between. CDR3 length equals 14 residues.

This clonotype was found a few times. The chain has TRBV24-1 and TRBJ2-5; the match to TRBD1 covers 10 bases. Per germline, CDR1 KGHDR and CDR2 SFDVKD. J gave up 4 bases and V 4 bases, and 8 bases lay outside the gene matches. The CDR3 runs 16 residues. The CDR3 DNA is TGTGCCACCAGTGACGTCGGACAGGGGGTCGGAGAGACCCAGTACTTC. Encoded protein: CATSDVGQGVGETQYF.

The chain joins TRBV10-3 to TRBJ1-6; D gene ambiguous. The CDR3 is 16 amino acids. Germline CDR1 reads ENHRY; CDR2 reads SYGVKD. V was shortened by 2 bases and J by 9 bases, with 17 bases between the two germline ends. CDR3 DNA sequence: TGTGCCATCAGTGAGATTCTGCGGGGTGCCGGTTCACCCCTCCACTTT. Translation gives CAISEILRGAGSPLHF.

The chain joins TRBV7-8 to TRBJ2-3; D is possibly TRBD1 or TRBD2 (5 bases each). Trimming stripped 1 base from V and 1 base from J, with 12 bases between. Germline CDR1 SGHVS, CDR2 FQNEAQ. The CDR3 extends over 16 amino acids. This CDR3 reads CASSLVYGARTDTQYF. The DNA for the CDR3 is TGTGCCAGCAGCTTAGTTTACGGGGCCCGCACAGATACGCAGTATTTT. The full variable domain, rest sourced from reference TRBV7-8 and TRBJ2-3, is GAGVSQSPRYKVAKRGQDVALRCDPISGHVSLFWYQQALGQGPEFLTYFQNEAQLDKSGLPSDRFFAERPEGSVSTLKIQRTQQEDSAVYLCASSLVYGARTDTQYFGPGTRLTVL.

This clonotype came up a few times. This sequence joins TRBV29-1 and TRBJ2-7; D gene ambiguous. The V end was cut by 4 bases, the J end by 5 bases, with 9 bases between. Germline V gene lookup returns CDR1 SQVTM and CDR2 ANQGSEA. The CDR3 sequence is 11 residues long. The CDR3 loop is CSVGFSDEQYF. CDR3 bases: TGCAGCGTTGGGTTTTCCGACGAGCAGTACTTC.

This clonotype was observed a few times. The chain joins TRBV7-2 to TRBJ2-5; D not resolved. Trimming took 1 base from V and 0 from J, leaving 9 bases between them. Germline-derived CDR1 and CDR2 are SGHTA and FQGNSA. The CDR3 extends over 15 amino acids. The DNA of the CDR3 is TGTGCCAGCAGCTTAGGGTTGCGTTACCAAGAGACCCAGTACTTC. Translating gives CASSLGLRYQETQYF.